A single sample is the source of the 15 T cell receptor beta chains below, sequenced in a study of OX40 agonist ivuxolimab in advanced cancers. Some clones are missing from TCRdb's copy, which holds only in-frame ones; the method was immunoSEQ multiplex PCR. The repertoire has 80,000 or so clones, about 93% of them found once; the top ten carry 0.32%. The sample in question was CD4+ or CD8+ T cells sorted from blood, obtained in a trial of the OX40 agonist ivuxolimab. Every receptor here comes from an adult with an advanced solid tumor such as melanoma, head and neck, liver or kidney cancer.

This clone was detected once. The gene calls are TRBV4-3 and TRBJ1-3; D is uncertain. The V gene's germline CDR1 is LGHNA and CDR2 YSLEER. The CDR3 totals 15 residues. The germline V and J ends were trimmed by 0 bases and 0 bases, with 6 bases remaining between them. The CDR3 bases are TGCGCCAGCAGCCAAGAGGGCAACTCTGGAAACACCATATATTTT. Its protein is CASSQEGNSGNTIYF.

The chain recombines TRBV4-3 with TRBJ1-1; D gene uncertain. V lost 0 bases and J lost 7, with 12 bases in between. CDR1 is LGHNA, CDR2 YSLEER, per germline. CDR3 length: 14 amino acids. The CDR3 protein is CASSQDFFEGEAFF. The CDR3 DNA follows: TGCGCCAGCAGCCAAGATTTTTTCGAGGGTGAAGCTTTCTTT.

The CDR3 spells CASSPMGAGGGEQYF. CDR3 bases: TGTGCCAGCTCACCAATGGGGGCAGGGGGCGGCGAGCAGTACTTC. This chain links TRBV18 with TRBJ2-7; 8 positions match TRBD1. The germline CDR1 and CDR2 sequences are KGHSH and LQKENI. This CDR3 region has 15 residues. V was pared by 2 bases and J by 6 bases, with 9 bases of the junction left unmatched.

The chain employs TRBV4-3 and TRBJ1-2; D not certain. Germline V CDR1 and CDR2: LGHNA, YSLEER. The CDR3 is 16 amino acids. V was clipped by 0 bases and J by 0 bases, with 11 bases between them. In DNA form, the CDR3 reads TGCGCCAGCAGCCAAGATTTTGGTATTTCTAACTATGGCTACACCTTC. Its translation: CASSQDFGISNYGYTF.

This sequence joins TRBV5-6 and TRBJ2-7; tentatively, D is TRBD1 (6 bases). The CDR3 consists of 15 residues. Germline V lookup: CDR1 SGHDT, CDR2 YYEEEE. V lost 3 bases, J lost 2 bases, and 15 bases lay in between. The CDR3 DNA is TGTGCCAGCAGCTCCGGCCCAGGGGCCACCTACGAGCAGTACTTC. Encoded protein: CASSSGPGATYEQYF. Full variable domain (missing parts from reference TRBV5-6 and TRBJ2-7): DAGVTQSPTHLIKTRGQQVTLRCSPKSGHDTVSWYQQALGQGPQFIFQYYEEEERQRGNFPDRFSGHQFPNYSSELNVNALLLGDSALYLCASSSGPGATYEQYFGPGTRLTVT.

Comments on this clone: The sample holds other DNA sequences that translate to the same CDR3. The chain is built from TRBV5-1 and TRBJ2-2; D perhaps matches TRBD2 (6 bases). Germline V CDR1 and CDR2: SGHRS, YFSETQ. The CDR3 has 15 residues. Trimming removed 0 bases from V and 1 base from J, with 7 bases in between. The CDR3 loop reads CASSLAGGNTGELFF. The CDR3 nucleotides read TGCGCCAGCAGCTTGGCCGGGGGGAACACCGGGGAGCTGTTTTTT.

The rearrangement links TRBV7-9 to TRBJ2-7; 10 bases agree with TRBD1. Losses at the gene ends were 5 bases for V and 5 bases for J; bases not matched to a gene: 6. CDR3 length: 14 residues. CDR1 is SEHNR, CDR2 FQNEAQ, per germline (reference sequence). The chain's CDR3 is CASSRRGQGNEQYF. The CDR3 nucleotides read TGTGCCAGCAGCAGGCGGGGACAGGGGAACGAGCAGTACTTC. The variable domain in full, completed from reference TRBV7-9 and TRBJ2-7, reads DTGVSQNPRHKITKRGQNVTFRCDPISEHNRLYWYRQTLGQGPEFLTYFQNEAQLEKSRLLSDRFSAERPKGSFSTLEIQRTEQGDSAMYLCASSRRGQGNEQYFGPGTRLTVT.

The chain carries TRBV9 and TRBJ2-7; the D gene is possibly TRBD1 (6 bases). Germline loops: CDR1 SGDLS, CDR2 YYNGEE. The V end lost 0 bases, the J end lost 5 bases, and 15 bases lay between the germline ends. CDR3 length equals 15 residues. The CDR3 region is CASSVGMGAGDEQYF. In DNA form, the CDR3 reads TGTGCCAGCAGCGTAGGAATGGGGGCTGGCGACGAGCAGTACTTC.

DNA of the CDR3: TGTGCCAGCAGCGTTCCCCTCCTAGCGGGGGTGAACAATGAGCAGTTCTTC. Its translation: CASSVPLLAGVNNEQFF. The chain carries TRBV11-2 and TRBJ2-1, with 10 bases identical to TRBD2. V trimming: 5 bases; J trimming: 5 bases; junction bases outside the gene matches: 12. Germline V gene sequence: CDR1 SGHAT, CDR2 FQNNGV. CDR3 size: 17 residues.

This sequence joins TRBV4-1 and TRBJ2-5; 8 bases align to TRBD2. J gave up 5 bases and V 3 bases, and 14 bases lay outside the gene matches. CDR1 is MGHRA and CDR2 is YSYEKL in the germline V gene. The CDR3 is made up of 17 amino acids. CDR3 DNA: TGCGCCAGCAGCCAGCTTAGCGGGAACGGGGGCATGGAGACCCAGTACTTC. It yields the protein CASSQLSGNGGMETQYF.

The V call is TRBV7-2, the J call TRBJ2-7; D is perhaps TRBD2 (5 bases). Germline-derived CDR1 and CDR2 are SGHTA and FQGNSA. The CDR3 consists of 14 residues. V lost 1 base and J 2 bases, leaving 9 bases between the germline ends. This CDR3 is CASSLVFGAYEQYF. DNA for the CDR3: TGTGCCAGCAGCTTAGTATTCGGGGCCTACGAGCAGTACTTC.

V usage is TRBV7-2 and J usage is TRBJ2-7, with 7 bases that match TRBD1. Germline trimming cut 4 bases from V and 4 bases from J; bases unmatched to any gene: 7. CDR3 length: 14 residues. Germline CDR1 and CDR2: SGHTA and FQGNSA. CDR3 nucleotides: TGTGCCAGCAGCTCCCAAGGACAGGTTTACGAGCAGTACTTC. As protein: CASSSQGQVYEQYF.

The chain is built from TRBV30 and TRBJ2-7, with D maybe TRBD2 (7 bases). Germline values: CDR1 GTSNPN, CDR2 SVGIG (reference sequence). Trimming stripped 2 bases from V and 5 bases from J, with 19 bases between. The CDR3 consists of 15 residues. The CDR3 DNA is TGTGCCTGGAGTTTTAGAGGGGGGGCCTGGAACGAGCAGTACTTC. It yields the protein CAWSFRGGAWNEQYF.

J is TRBJ2-6 and V is TRBV7-9, with 10 nucleotides matching TRBD1. The CDR3 totals 14 residues. Germline V CDR1 and CDR2: SEHNR, FQNEAQ (reference sequence). J was trimmed by 12 bases and V by 4 bases; bases with no gene match: 6. Here the CDR3 DNA reads TGTGCCAGCAGCTCGTCCGGGACAGGGGTCGTCCTGACTTTC. It encodes CASSSSGTGVVLTF. Full variable domain (outside the CDR3, taken from reference TRBV7-9 and TRBJ2-6): DTGVSQNPRHKITKRGQNVTFRCDPISEHNRLYWYRQTLGQGPEFLTYFQNEAQLEKSRLLSDRFSAERPKGSFSTLEIQRTEQGDSAMYLCASSSSGTGVVLTFGAGSRLTVL.

The chain has TRBV7-6 and TRBJ2-5; 13 nucleotides line up with TRBD2. Germline V gene data show CDR1 as SGHVS and CDR2 as FNYEAQ. With 2 bases clipped from V and 1 base from J, the junction kept 7 bases outside the gene matches. The CDR3 is 18 residues long. The CDR3 DNA is TGTGCCAGCAGCTTAATACTAGCGGGAGGGCCTGCCCAAGAGACCCAGTACTTC. It translates to CASSLILAGGPAQETQYF.